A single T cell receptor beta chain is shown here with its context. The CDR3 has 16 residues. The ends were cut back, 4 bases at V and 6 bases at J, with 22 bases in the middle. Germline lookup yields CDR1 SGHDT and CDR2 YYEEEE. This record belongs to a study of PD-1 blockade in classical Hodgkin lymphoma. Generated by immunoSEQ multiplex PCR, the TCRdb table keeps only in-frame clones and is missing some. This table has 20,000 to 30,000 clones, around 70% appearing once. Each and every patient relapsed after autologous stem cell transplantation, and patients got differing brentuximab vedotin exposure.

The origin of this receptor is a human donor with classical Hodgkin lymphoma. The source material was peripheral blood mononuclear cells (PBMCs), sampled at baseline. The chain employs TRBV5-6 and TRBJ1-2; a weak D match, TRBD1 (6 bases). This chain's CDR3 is CASSPPGGGPRDGYTF. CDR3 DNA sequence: TGTGCCAGCAGCCCCCCGGGGGGCGGTCCCCGGGATGGCTACACCTTC.